These 22 T cell receptor beta chains share one sample of origin, sequenced in a study of early T cells in non-severe SARS-CoV-2 infection (dated by TCRdb to about 2021). To prepare the library, 5' RACE was applied. TCRdb shows the sequencer as NextSeq 500. In TCRdb, the public reads were trimmed at Q25 with fastp and aligned with MiXCR, with productive beta chains retained. CDR3 protein sequences are deduplicated, and each keeps its most common genes and DNA. Within this sample are about 27,000 distinct CDR3 sequences, with 5% to 6.5% of them counted one time only. The top ten clones comprise approximately 0.88% of the sample. The specimen was whole blood. All receptors come from an adult who was a healthcare worker with PCR-confirmed SARS-CoV-2 infection or an uninfected control (not recorded which).

Many counts were recorded for this clonotype. The gene calls are TRBV28 and TRBJ2-1; 8 positions match TRBD2. The CDR3 length is 14 residues. The germline V gene has CDR1 MDHEN and CDR2 SYDVKM. J lost 9 bases, V lost 5 bases, and 9 bases had no gene match. The CDR3, as DNA: TGTGCCAGCAGTCCCAGCGGGAGAGGCTCTGAGCAGTTCTTC. This translates into CASSPSGRGSEQFF.

This clonotype has ten or more counts. The J gene is TRBJ2-1, the V gene TRBV5-4; D possibly matches TRBD1 or TRBD2 (5 bases each). Trimming stripped 4 bases from V and 5 bases from J, with 19 bases between. Germline V lookup: CDR1 SGHNT, CDR2 YYREEE (reference sequence). The CDR3 runs 16 residues. CDR3 DNA sequence: TGTGCCAGCAGCATGGGACGGAAAACCCTAGACAATGAGCAGTTCTTC. Its protein product is CASSMGRKTLDNEQFF.

This clonotype is medium-sized. This chain connects TRBV2 to TRBJ2-2; maybe TRBD1 (6 bases). This CDR3 comprises 18 residues. Trimming left V 5 bases short and J 4 bases short, with 23 bases between. Germline-derived CDR1 and CDR2 are SNHLY and FYNNEI. The CDR3 here is CASSHISTGTRATGELFF. In DNA, the CDR3 is TGTGCCAGCAGTCATATCTCTACCGGGACAAGGGCCACCGGGGAGCTGTTTTTT.

The rearrangement joins TRBV20-1 to TRBJ2-1, with D perhaps TRBD2 (5 bases). The CDR3 spans 13 residues. With 5 bases removed from V and 6 bases from J, the gap between germline ends came to 14 bases. Germline-derived CDR1 and CDR2 are DFQATT and SNEGSKA (reference sequence). CDR3 nucleotide sequence: TGCAGTGCTCCTTTTCAAGGGAGCAATGAGCAGTTCTTC. Translating it yields CSAPFQGSNEQFF.

This clonotype was seen more than once but under ten times. This sequence joins TRBV7-9 and TRBJ2-4; D perhaps matches TRBD2 (7 bases). V shed 0 bases and J shed 0 bases, with 15 bases lying between them. The CDR3 is 18 amino acids. Germline CDR1 SEHNR, CDR2 FQNEAQ (reference sequence). The CDR3 loop reads CASSLARAGAGAKNIQYF. CDR3 coding DNA: TGTGCCAGCAGCTTAGCGAGGGCGGGGGCCGGAGCCAAAAACATTCAGTACTTC.

The V call is TRBV29-1, the J call TRBJ2-2, with TRBD1 as a possible D gene (7 bases). Per germline, CDR1 SQVTM and CDR2 ANQGSEA. The germline V and J ends were trimmed by 1 base and 15 bases, with 15 bases remaining between them. This CDR3 comprises 12 residues. DNA of the CDR3: TGCAGCGTTGAAGTCTCGACAGGGAGGATGTTTTTT. This codes for CSVEVSTGRMFF.

The J gene is TRBJ2-3, the V gene TRBV9; D is unresolved. This CDR3 spans 14 amino acids. Trimming shortened V by 0 bases and J by 0 bases, and 5 bases separated the two germline ends. CDR1 is SGDLS and CDR2 is YYNGEE in the germline V gene. CDR3 sequence (DNA): TGTGCCAGCAGCGTAGGGGGAAGCACAGATACGCAGTATTTT. Its protein product is CASSVGGSTDTQYF. The entire variable domain, with the rest obtained from reference TRBV9 and TRBJ2-3, is as follows: DSGVTQTPKHLITATGQRVTLRCSPRSGDLSVYWYQQSLDQGLQFLIQYYNGEERAKGNILERFSAQQFPDLHSELNLSSLELGDSALYFCASSVGGSTDTQYFGPGTRLTVL.

This clonotype was observed at least ten times. The gene calls are TRBV18 and TRBJ1-1; D not certain. Trimming took off 3 bases at V and 6 bases at J, with 8 bases between the two ends. Looked up from germline, CDR1 is KGHSH and CDR2 is LQKENI. This CDR3 spans 12 amino acids. The CDR3: CASSPGTSEAFF. CDR3 bases: TGTGCCAGCTCACCCGGAACGTCTGAAGCTTTCTTT.

This clonotype was seen repeatedly, ten times or more. This sequence joins TRBV29-1 and TRBJ2-2; D is unresolved. Germline V CDR1 and CDR2: SQVTM, ANQGSEA. The CDR3 is 12 amino acids. V was cut by 6 bases and J by 4 bases, with 9 bases left in between. The CDR3 region is CSVDVFTGELFF. The CDR3 coding sequence is TGCAGCGTCGATGTATTCACCGGGGAGCTGTTTTTT.

This chain connects TRBV29-1 to TRBJ2-7, with TRBD2 as a possible D gene (6 bases). This CDR3 comprises 11 residues. Germline CDR1 and CDR2: SQVTM and ANQGSEA. V gave up 6 bases and J gave up 5 bases, with 11 bases separating them. CDR3 protein: CSVAEGNEQYF. DNA of the CDR3: TGCAGCGTGGCGGAGGGTAACGAGCAGTACTTC.

This clonotype was observed many times. V is TRBV9 and J is TRBJ2-2; D uncertain. Trimming took 4 bases from V and 2 from J, leaving 9 bases between them. From germline, CDR1 is SGDLS and CDR2 YYNGEE. This CDR3 is 14 amino acids long. CDR3 amino acids: CASSPQLNTGELFF. CDR3 bases: TGTGCCAGCAGCCCTCAGCTTAACACCGGGGAGCTGTTTTTT.

This clonotype came up many times. CDR3 in DNA: TGTGCCAGCAGATCCCGGGCCGGGCGGGGGGATGAGACCCAGTACTTC. Protein: CASRSRAGRGDETQYF. J is TRBJ2-5 and V is TRBV28; TRBD2 matches at 8 bases. Unmatched junction bases numbered 14, after V lost 6 bases and J lost 5 bases. CDR1 MDHEN and CDR2 SYDVKM come from the germline V gene. There are 16 residues in the CDR3.

This clonotype was detected a few times. This rearrangement joins TRBV18 to TRBJ2-3; 10 bases are a match to TRBD2. This CDR3 region has 16 residues. Germline V gene lookup returns CDR1 KGHSH and CDR2 LQKENI. V dropped 2 bases and J dropped 0; count of bases not matched to a gene: 2. The CDR3: CASSPVAGGSTDTQYF. In DNA, the CDR3 is TGTGCCAGCTCACCAGTAGCGGGGGGAAGCACAGATACGCAGTATTTT.

In this sample, this clonotype turned up many times. This chain links TRBV12-3 or TRBV12-4 with TRBJ1-5, with TRBD1 matching over 7 bases. V was clipped by 0 bases and J by 6 bases; unmatched bases: 8. The CDR3 totals 16 residues. DNA of the CDR3: TGTGCCAGCAGTTTAGCTCGACAGGGAACGGGTCAGCCCCAGCATTTT. Its translation: CASSLARQGTGQPQHF.

This chain uses TRBV20-1 with TRBJ1-1, with 7 bases lining up with TRBD1. This CDR3 region has 13 residues. CDR1 and CDR2 (germline): DFQATT, SNEGSKA (reference sequence). J gave up 0 bases and V 4 bases, and 2 bases lay outside the gene matches. The CDR3 DNA follows: TGCAGTGCTACGGGGACAGTGAACACTGAAGCTTTCTTT. It encodes CSATGTVNTEAFF.

This clonotype was recorded at least ten times. This chain links TRBV24-1 with TRBJ2-1; TRBD2 matches 7 bases. The CDR3 loop spans 15 amino acids. Trimming cost V 0 bases and J 8 bases; bases outside gene matches: 6. Germline assignment: CDR1 KGHDR and CDR2 SFDVKD. CDR3 nucleotides: TGTGCCACCAGTGATTTGTCGGGAGGAGGGCATGAGCAGTTCTTC. It yields the protein CATSDLSGGGHEQFF.

The chain combines TRBV27 with TRBJ1-1, with TRBD1 matching over 7 bases. J lost 4 bases, V lost 2 bases, and 4 bases had no gene match. This CDR3 contains 14 residues. The V gene's germline CDR1 is MNHEY and CDR2 SMNVEV (reference sequence). The CDR3 here is CASSLTGEGTEAFF. For the CDR3, the DNA is TGTGCCAGCAGTTTAACAGGGGAAGGCACTGAAGCTTTCTTT.

There are many counts of this clonotype. This CDR3 is CASRPLQRTGNTIYF. In DNA form, the CDR3 reads TGTGCCAGCAGACCCCTACAGAGGACTGGAAACACCATATATTTT. The chain is built from TRBV6-5 and TRBJ1-3; D not resolved. The CDR3 is made up of 15 amino acids. From germline, CDR1 is MNHEY and CDR2 SVGAGI. V lost 6 bases and J 2 bases, leaving 14 bases between the germline ends.

This clonotype has a count of ten or more. V is TRBV18 and J is TRBJ2-2, with D possibly matching TRBD2 (6 bases). Germline V gives CDR1 KGHSH, CDR2 LQKENI. V lost 4 bases and J lost 1, with 13 bases in between. The CDR3 contains 16 residues. CDR3 amino acids: CASSRPGTQNTGELFF. CDR3 coding DNA: TGTGCCAGCTCACGACCTGGGACTCAGAACACCGGGGAGCTGTTTTTT.

This clonotype came up many times. This rearrangement joins TRBV5-1 to TRBJ1-5, with D possibly TRBD1 on 6 matching bases. Germline V gives CDR1 SGHRS, CDR2 YFSETQ. The CDR3 is 14 residues long. Trimming removed 3 bases from V and 5 bases from J, with 12 bases in between. CDR3 in DNA: TGCGCCAGCAGCTACGAAAGGGGGGATCAGCCCCAGCATTTT. It is translated as CASSYERGDQPQHF.

In this sample, this clonotype is medium-sized. The chain combines TRBV12-3 or TRBV12-4 with TRBJ2-5; 9 bases match TRBD2. The CDR3 contains 17 residues. V gave up 4 bases and J gave up 2 bases; unmatched junction bases: 11. CDR3 sequence reads: CASSSQERGDSQETQYF. In nucleotides, the CDR3 is TGTGCCAGCAGTTCTCAGGAGCGGGGGGACTCTCAAGAGACCCAGTACTTC.

This clonotype came up many times. This chain links TRBV7-2 with TRBJ2-1; D perhaps matches TRBD1 (5 bases). V lost 3 bases to trimming and J lost 5 bases, with 5 bases between them. This CDR3 contains 12 residues. Germline CDR1 and CDR2: SGHTA and FQGNSA. CDR3 DNA: TGTGCCAGCAGCTTGGGGCACAATGAGCAGTTCTTC. It specifies CASSLGHNEQFF.